This T cell receptor beta chain emerged from a study of CD8 T cells in Susac syndrome. The CDR3 consists of 15 residues. The germline gives CDR1 SGHDT, CDR2 YYEEEE. V lost 0 bases and J lost 1, with 8 bases in between. The authors reverse transcribed about 0.45 to 1 ug RNA with random hexamers. An immunoSEQ multiplex PCR generated amplified TCR beta CDR3 products spanning 54 Vbeta and 13 Jbeta. TCRdb reprocessed the immunoSEQ multiplex PCR reads via MiXCR and lists one record per CDR3 protein. The sample yields 90,000 or so distinct CDR3 sequences, 90% to 95% seen once. Sequencing of TCR beta was undertaken in CD8+ and CD4+ T cells derived from blood. Healthy donors matched for age and sex were used as controls. FACS enriched CD8+ TEMRA cells, while bulk CD8+ and CD4+ were negatively isolated.

The chain links TRBV5-6 to TRBJ2-4; D uncertain. Source material: CD8+ T cells from PBMCs. This sequence originates from a human donor in good health. Here the CDR3 reads CASSLAGEAKNIQYF. In DNA, the CDR3 is TGTGCCAGCAGCTTGGCAGGAGAGGCCAAAAACATTCAGTACTTC.